The 28 T cell receptor beta chains reported below all come from one sample, sequenced in a study of blood T cell repertoires in COVID-19. The assay was immunoSEQ multiplex PCR, and TCRdb's table has in-frame clones only and misses some. This table has about 87,000 clones, around 85% appearing once. Sequenced sample: peripheral blood. The receptors shown here come from an elderly woman with COVID-19, enrolled during active disease.

This sequence joins TRBV19 and TRBJ2-6, with D possibly being TRBD2 (6 bases). The CDR3 is made up of 19 amino acids. Germline lookup yields CDR1 LNHDA and CDR2 SQIVND (reference sequence). V lost 3 bases, J lost 0 bases, and 18 bases lay in between. The CDR3 DNA reads as TGTGCCAGTAGTATCGGGGCTCTAGCGCGAAGCTCTGGGGCCAACGTCCTGACTTTC. It specifies CASSIGALARSSGANVLTF.

The V call is TRBV12-2, the J call TRBJ1-5; TRBD1 is the table's D call and was not checked against the DNA. TRBV12-2 corresponds to a pseudogene. This CDR3 contains 16 residues. The CDR3 spells CASQKEAGFSNQPQHF. CDR3 nucleotides: TGTGCAAGTCAAAAAGAGGCAGGGTTTAGCAATCAGCCCCAGCATTTT.

This sequence joins TRBV19 and TRBJ1-2; D may be TRBD1 (5 bases). The length of the CDR3 is 12 residues. V lost 6 bases and J 4 bases, leaving 9 bases between the germline ends. Germline CDR1 reads LNHDA; CDR2 reads SQIVND (reference sequence). CDR3 sequence (DNA): TGTGCCAGTAGACGACAGCCCTATGGCTACACCTTC. This codes for CASRRQPYGYTF.

The sample holds one count of this clone. The rearrangement joins TRBV10-1 to TRBJ1-3; D is possibly TRBD1 (5 bases). CDR1 is WNHNN and CDR2 is SYGVQD in the germline V gene (reference sequence). Trimming cost V 11 bases and J 2 bases, with 16 bases left between them. This CDR3 is built from 14 residues. The CDR3 reads CAPLRVRTGNTIYF. CDR3 in DNA: TGCGCCCCGCTCAGGGTTAGAACTGGAAACACCATATATTTT.

The V and J genes are TRBV7-2 and TRBJ1-2; 12 nucleotides agree with TRBD1. The J segment lost 3 bases and the V segment lost 5 bases, leaving 7 bases of the junction unmatched. Germline CDR1 reads SGHTA; CDR2 reads FQGNSA. The CDR3 is 16 residues long. The chain's CDR3 is CASSGGTGGSYYGYTF. For the CDR3, the DNA is TGTGCCAGCAGCGGCGGGACAGGGGGCAGTTACTATGGCTACACCTTC.

This clone showed up just once. The chain uses TRBV28 and TRBJ2-7; the match to TRBD1 covers 11 bases. The V gene's germline CDR1 is MDHEN and CDR2 SYDVKM. The CDR3 contains 13 residues. The V gene end was trimmed by 6 bases and the J gene end by 6 bases; junction bases not matched to a gene: 4. CDR3 coding DNA: TGTGCCAGCAGAGCGGGACAGGGGGGCGAGCAGTACTTC. Translated: CASRAGQGGEQYF.

The chain recombines TRBV30 with TRBJ1-3, with D possibly matching TRBD1 (5 bases). The V end was cut by 2 bases, the J end by 0 bases, with 8 bases between. This CDR3 has 14 amino acids. Germline V gene data show CDR1 as GTSNPN and CDR2 as SVGIG (reference sequence). The CDR3: CAWSRGGSGNTIYF. The CDR3 nucleotides are TGTGCCTGGAGTAGGGGAGGCTCTGGAAACACCATATATTTT.

This clone was found a few times. The chain joins TRBV19 to TRBJ2-2, with 8 nucleotides matching TRBD2. V shed 5 bases and J 3 bases; nucleotides not matched to a gene: 5. Per the germline V gene, CDR1 is LNHDA and CDR2 is SQIVND (reference sequence). The CDR3 sequence is 15 residues long. The CDR3 spells CASSGGGGYTGELFF. The CDR3 DNA follows: TGTGCCAGTAGTGGTGGCGGGGGGTACACCGGGGAGCTGTTTTTT.

This chain connects TRBV7-6 to TRBJ1-5, with 7 bases fitting TRBD1. Trimming cost V 3 bases and J 0 bases; bases outside gene matches: 14. The V gene's germline CDR1 is SGHVS and CDR2 FNYEAQ. The CDR3 is made up of 19 amino acids. The CDR3 spells CASSLSDLDRVYSNQPQHF. The CDR3 DNA reads TGTGCCAGCAGCTTGAGCGACCTCGACAGGGTGTATAGCAATCAGCCCCAGCATTTT.

V usage is TRBV5-1 and J usage is TRBJ1-1; 7 positions agree with TRBD1. From germline, CDR1 is SGHRS and CDR2 YFSETQ. This CDR3 is built from 14 residues. The trim removed 5 bases at V and 1 base at J, leaving 5 bases unmatched. CDR3 sequence (DNA): TGCGCCAGCAGTCCAACAGGGGCGAACACTGAAGCTTTCTTT. Protein sequence: CASSPTGANTEAFF.

The CDR3 sequence is CASSTHGSVETDTQYF. For the CDR3, the DNA is TGTGCCAGCAGCACCCATGGTAGCGTGGAAACAGATACGCAGTATTTT. The rearrangement uses TRBV9 and TRBJ2-3, with D possibly being TRBD2 (5 bases). V was pared by 4 bases and J by 3 bases, with 18 bases between. The CDR3 contains 16 residues. In germline, CDR1 is SGDLS, CDR2 YYNGEE.

The chain has TRBV10-3 and TRBJ1-1; D ambiguous. Germline values: CDR1 ENHRY, CDR2 SYGVKD. This CDR3 spans 12 amino acids. V was trimmed by 5 bases and J by 1 base, leaving 5 bases between them. CDR3 sequence (DNA): TGTGCCATCAGTACGGGGAACACTGAAGCTTTCTTT. Residues: CAISTGNTEAFF.

The J gene is TRBJ1-5, the V gene TRBV5-6; 7 bases align to TRBD1. Trimming took 1 base from V and 1 from J; bases not matched to a gene: 5. Germline lookup yields CDR1 SGHDT and CDR2 YYEEEE. This CDR3 region has 16 residues. The DNA for the CDR3 is TGTGCCAGCAGCTTGCTTGGGACAGAGAGCAATCAGCCCCAGCATTTT. It codes for CASSLLGTESNQPQHF.

The sample holds one count of this clone. V gene TRBV5-1 combines with J gene TRBJ2-3; 7 positions agree with TRBD2. CDR3 length equals 18 residues. Losses at the gene ends were 0 bases for V and 1 base for J; bases not matched to a gene: 11. Germline CDR1 reads SGHRS; CDR2 reads YFSETQ. CDR3 DNA sequence: TGCGCCAGCAGCTTGGTTTCTAGCGGAGCTACCCGCACAGATACGCAGTATTTT. Translated: CASSLVSSGATRTDTQYF.

This clone has just one count. This rearrangement joins TRBV6-6 to TRBJ1-1, with 7 bases identical to TRBD1. The CDR3 consists of 14 residues. The ends lost 5 bases at V and 1 base at J; junction bases unmatched: 4. Germline-derived CDR1 and CDR2 are MNHNY and SVGAGI (reference sequence). This CDR3 is CASSHRDRNTEAFF. The CDR3, as DNA: TGTGCCAGCAGTCACCGGGACAGGAACACTGAAGCTTTCTTT.

CDR3 in amino acids: CASSHGTGFQPQHF. CDR3 DNA sequence: TGTGCCAGCAGCCACGGGACAGGGTTTCAGCCCCAGCATTTT. The gene calls are TRBV7-8 and TRBJ1-5; TRBD1 agrees at 9 bases. CDR1 and CDR2 (germline): SGHVS, FQNEAQ. The CDR3 has 14 residues. V was clipped by 5 bases and J by 6 bases; unmatched bases: 5.

The chain carries TRBV30 and TRBJ1-2, with D possibly matching TRBD1 (6 bases). The CDR3 runs to 13 residues. The germline V and J ends were trimmed by 3 bases and 3 bases, with 11 bases remaining between them. Per germline, CDR1 GTSNPN and CDR2 SVGIG (reference sequence). CDR3 nucleotides: TGTGCCTGGAGCAGGGGTAGTTACTATGGCTACACCTTC. As protein: CAWSRGSYYGYTF.

The chain uses TRBV18 and TRBJ2-2; weak D call: TRBD2 (6 bases). Trimming cost V 0 bases and J 4 bases, with 15 bases left between them. CDR3 size: 17 residues. Germline CDR1 KGHSH, CDR2 LQKENI. CDR3 amino acids: CASSPPVTAGFTGELFF. CDR3 nucleotides: TGTGCCAGCTCACCACCCGTGACCGCGGGGTTCACCGGGGAGCTGTTTTTT.

The J gene is TRBJ2-1, the V gene TRBV7-3, with D possibly matching TRBD2 (5 bases). Between the trimmed V and J ends, which lost 2 bases and 10 bases, there was a span of 12 bases. This CDR3 is 13 amino acids long. Germline CDR1 and CDR2: SGHTA and FQGTGA. This CDR3 is CASSLYPSNEQFF. In DNA form, the CDR3 reads TGTGCCAGCAGCTTATATCCTAGCAACGAGCAGTTCTTC. Variable domain in full (rest from reference TRBV7-3 and TRBJ2-1): GAGVSQTPSNKVTEKGKYVELRCDPISGHTALYWYRQSLGQGPEFLIYFQGTGAADDSGLPNDRFFAVRPEGSVSTLKIQRTERGDSAVYLCASSLYPSNEQFFGPGTRLTVL.

A few counts support this clone. V usage is TRBV9 and J usage is TRBJ2-3, with a tentative D call TRBD1 (5 bases). The CDR3 length is 12 residues. Germline CDR1 is SGDLS and CDR2 is YYNGEE. V was cut by 0 bases and J by 6 bases, with 5 bases left in between. In nucleotides, the CDR3 is TGTGCCAGCAGCGTAGAGGGGGATACGCAGTATTTT. Protein sequence: CASSVEGDTQYF.

The genes are TRBV18 and TRBJ2-1; the match to TRBD2 covers 12 bases. This CDR3 is built from 17 residues. After removal of 0 bases from V and 2 bases from J, the junction contained 2 bases not matched to a gene. Germline V gene sequence: CDR1 KGHSH, CDR2 LQKENI. The CDR3: CASSPPLAGGTYNEQFF. The CDR3 DNA reads TGTGCCAGCTCACCACCCCTAGCGGGAGGGACCTACAATGAGCAGTTCTTC.

V usage is TRBV24-1 and J usage is TRBJ1-3; D uncertain. The CDR3 contains 13 residues. Germline CDR1 is KGHDR and CDR2 is SFDVKD. Trimming removed 4 bases from V and 4 bases from J, with 7 bases in between. DNA of the CDR3: TGTGCCACCAGTGACCCGCGGGGAAACACCATATATTTT. It codes for CATSDPRGNTIYF.

The DNA of the CDR3 is TGTGCCAGCAGCTTAGAGGGGCAGGGAAACTATGGCTACACCTTC. Protein: CASSLEGQGNYGYTF. The J gene is TRBJ1-2, the V gene TRBV7-2, with a possible D match to TRBD1 (5 bases). In germline, CDR1 is SGHTA, CDR2 FQGNSA. The CDR3 sequence is 15 residues long. Trimming removed 1 base from V and 2 bases from J, with 11 bases in between. Together with reference TRBV7-2 and TRBJ1-2, the CDR3 gives the full variable domain: GAGVSQSPSNKVTEKGKDVELRCDPISGHTALYWYRQSLGQGLEFLIYFQGNSAPDKSGLPSDRFSAERTGGSVSTLTIQRTQQEDSAVYLCASSLEGQGNYGYTFGSGTRLTVV.

This clone appeared a few times. The chain has TRBV25-1 and TRBJ1-6; 10 positions match TRBD1. This CDR3 has 17 amino acids. Germline V gene sequence: CDR1 MGHDK, CDR2 SYGVNS. J gave up 7 bases and V 3 bases, and 9 bases lay outside the gene matches. CDR3 amino acids: CASSDPRQGARNSPLHF. In DNA form, the CDR3 reads TGTGCCAGCAGTGATCCTCGACAGGGGGCGAGGAATTCACCCCTCCACTTT.

The V call is TRBV3-1 (or the pseudogene TRBV3-2), the J call TRBJ2-4; 9 bases are shared with TRBD1. The junction had 12 bases not matched to a gene; V was cut back by 0 bases and J by 6 bases. This CDR3 has 18 residues. From germline, CDR1 is LGHDT and CDR2 YNNKEL (reference sequence). The CDR3 protein is CASSQEIGTGNLRNIQYF. CDR3 sequence (DNA): TGTGCCAGCAGCCAAGAGATTGGGACAGGGAATTTAAGAAACATTCAGTACTTC.

CDR3 bases: TGTGCCACCAGCAGAGATACTAGATCATCCTACGAGCAGTACTTC. This encodes CATSRDTRSSYEQYF. This chain uses TRBV15 with TRBJ2-7; D might be TRBD2 (5 bases). The CDR3 contains 15 residues. CDR1 is LNHNV, CDR2 YYDKDF, per germline (reference sequence). The V and J ends lost 0 bases and 1 base respectively, with 10 bases between them.

The chain joins TRBV30 to TRBJ2-1; TRBD1 matches at 8 bases. V gave up 4 bases and J gave up 4 bases; unmatched junction bases: 0. Germline-derived CDR1 and CDR2 are GTSNPN and SVGIG (reference sequence). The CDR3 is 12 amino acids. CDR3 coding DNA: TGTGCCTGGAACAGGGGGTACAATGAGCAGTTCTTC. Its translation is CAWNRGYNEQFF.

The chain carries TRBV10-3 and TRBJ1-6; 9 bases align to TRBD1. J was trimmed by 5 bases and V by 10 bases; bases with no gene match: 9. The CDR3 is 15 residues long. Germline loops: CDR1 ENHRY, CDR2 SYGVKD. In nucleotides, the CDR3 is TGTGCCAGCTCCGGGACAGGGTCTCATAATTCACCCCTCCACTTT. Translated, it gives CASSGTGSHNSPLHF.